This T cell receptor (beta chain) was captured in a study of T-cell reconstitution after alpha-beta-depleted transplantation in children. This CDR3 has 13 amino acids. Trimming left V 6 bases short and J 4 bases short, with 15 bases between. Germline V CDR1 and CDR2: DFQATT, SNEGSKA (reference sequence). Researchers prepared the TCRbeta library using unique molecular identifiers, the study reports. TCRdb recomputed calls from the PCR reads with MiXCR, one row per CDR3 protein. The repertoire holds hundreds of thousands of distinct CDR3 sequences, with 32% as singletons. Material: PBMCs from the stem cell graft donor, obtained from the stem cell graft. The TCR comes from a human donor who donated a stem cell graft to a child with aplastic anemia. The chain is built from TRBV20-1 and TRBJ1-2; TRBD1 is a possible D gene (6 bases). The CDR3 reads CSAAGEGGYGYTF. The CDR3 coding sequence is TGCAGTGCCGCTGGGGAAGGGGGCTATGGCTACACCTTC.